This T cell receptor beta chain was sequenced in a study of blood T cell repertoires in COVID-19. V was pared by 6 bases and J by 8 bases, with 6 bases of the junction left unmatched. This CDR3 is built from 14 residues. Germline V gives CDR1 SGHAT, CDR2 FQNNGV. This clone was picked up one time. This table comes from immunoSEQ multiplex PCR, and its TCRdb copy is limited to in-frame clones, with some not included. The sample has under 200,000 clones, just under 80% seen once; the top ten hold approximately 6.2%. This sequence joins TRBV11-2 and TRBJ2-1; 11 positions match TRBD2. This receptor was taken from a man aged 70 or older with active or convalescent COVID-19. The specimen was peripheral blood. CDR3 sequence: CASRTSGVRYEQFF. The CDR3 DNA sequence: TGTGCCAGCAGGACTAGCGGGGTACGATATGAGCAGTTCTTC.